This T cell receptor (beta chain) was documented in a study of blood T cell repertoires in COVID-19. Overall study context: The United States, Italy and Spain provided the acute and convalescent COVID-19 samples. T cells, B-cell-depleted T cells, or PBMCs supplied cDNA or gDNA.

Per the authors' pipeline: Estimated nucleated cell counts came from reference gene primer amplification. TCRdb keeps only in-frame clones here, not all; method: immunoSEQ multiplex PCR. V and J calls and clone size are copied from that table; D and trimming were computed from the DNA. The table records some 160,000 clones, 78% of them present only once. Germline V gene lookup returns CDR1 KGHSH and CDR2 LQKENI. The V gene lost 3 bases and the J gene lost 2 bases, with 14 bases spanning the gap. The CDR3 has 16 residues. The specimen was peripheral blood. The TCR sequence derives from a woman aged 80 or older with acute or convalescent COVID-19. The chain links TRBV18 to TRBJ1-3; D is uncertain. CDR3 protein: CASSPSWAGTGNTIYF. The CDR3 DNA sequence: TGTGCCAGCTCACCTTCTTGGGCGGGCACTGGAAACACCATATATTTT.